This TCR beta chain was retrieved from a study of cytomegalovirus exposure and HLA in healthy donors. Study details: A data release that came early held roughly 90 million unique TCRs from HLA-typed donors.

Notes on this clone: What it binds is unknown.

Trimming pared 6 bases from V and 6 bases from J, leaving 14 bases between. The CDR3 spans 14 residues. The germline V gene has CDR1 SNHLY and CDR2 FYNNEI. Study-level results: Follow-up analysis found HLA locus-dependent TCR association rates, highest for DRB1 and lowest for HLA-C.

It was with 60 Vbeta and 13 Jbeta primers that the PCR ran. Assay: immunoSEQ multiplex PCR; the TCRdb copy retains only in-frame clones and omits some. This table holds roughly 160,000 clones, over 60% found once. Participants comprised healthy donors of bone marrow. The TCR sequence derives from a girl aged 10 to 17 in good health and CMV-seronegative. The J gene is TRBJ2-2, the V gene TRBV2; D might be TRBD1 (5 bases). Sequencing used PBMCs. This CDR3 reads CASSPGMIPGELFF. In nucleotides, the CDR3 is TGTGCCAGCAGCCCAGGGATGATTCCCGGGGAGCTGTTTTTT.